This T cell receptor beta chain was obtained from a study of CD8+CD57+ T cells in acquired aplastic anemia. Study results and limitations: Both patients and controls carried the same twenty-nine CD8+ CDR3 sequences.

Germline CDR1 is LGHDT and CDR2 is YNNKEL (reference sequence). The germline V and J ends were trimmed by 3 bases and 2 bases, with 13 bases remaining between them. CDR3 length: 15 residues. Comments on this clonotype: As yet, its antigen is unknown.

Researchers used genomic DNA as the template to profile TCR beta VDJ and CDR3. TCRdb reprocessed the reads via MiXCR and lists one record per CDR3 protein. The data hold fewer than 150,000 distinct CDR3 sequences, with around 46% observed a single time. The chain uses TRBV3-1 and TRBJ1-1; D is possibly TRBD1 (5 bases). The sequence was obtained from a human donor in good health, serving as a control. Sequencing was performed on sorted CD4+, CD8+, or CD8+CD57+ T cells (not recorded which) from PBMCs. Here the CDR3 reads CASSQYLQDNTEAFF. In DNA form, the CDR3 reads TGTGCCAGCAGCCAGTACTTACAGGATAACACTGAAGCTTTCTTT.